The rows below give T cell receptor beta chains drawn from one sample of a study of OX40 agonist ivuxolimab in advanced cancers. TCRdb keeps only in-frame clones here, not all; method: immunoSEQ multiplex PCR. The table includes about 80,000 clones, approximately 92% detected once. The sample here was CD4+ or CD8+ T cells sorted from blood, taken in a trial of the OX40 agonist ivuxolimab. Every receptor here comes from an adult with an advanced solid tumor such as melanoma, head and neck, liver or kidney cancer. CDR3s include the opening cysteine and the closing phenylalanine or tryptophan. Size tells how often a clone was seen (once, few, many) or the class of an expanded clone, and some rows leave it out.

clone size: once
CDR3 length: 16
J gene: TRBJ1-6
V gene: TRBV5-4
CDR3 protein: CASSLVRSSYNSPLHF

clone size: .
CDR3 length: 14
J gene: TRBJ2-7
V gene: TRBV4-1
CDR3 protein: CASSVGGGTYEQYF

clone size: .
CDR3 length: 14
J gene: TRBJ1-2
V gene: TRBV30
CDR3 protein: CAWSDQGTYYGYTF

clone size: .
CDR3 length: 14
J gene: TRBJ2-1
V gene: TRBV27
CDR3 protein: CASSWGGVAHEQFF

clone size: .
CDR3 length: 12
J gene: TRBJ2-7
V gene: TRBV7-2
CDR3 protein: CASSFYGYEQYF

clone size: .
CDR3 length: 15
J gene: TRBJ2-2
V gene: TRBV9
CDR3 protein: CASSVGDSTTGELFF

clone size: .
CDR3 length: 13
J gene: TRBJ1-1
V gene: TRBV27
CDR3 protein: CASSLYWSTEAFF

clone size: .
CDR3 length: 14
J gene: TRBJ2-7
V gene: TRBV9
CDR3 protein: CASSLGSPSYEQYF

clone size: .
CDR3 length: 13
J gene: TRBJ2-7
V gene: TRBV10-2
CDR3 protein: CASSTGLSYEQYF

clone size: .
CDR3 length: 14
J gene: TRBJ2-7
V gene: TRBV2
CDR3 protein: CASSEGTGNYEQYF

clone size: .
CDR3 length: 15
J gene: TRBJ1-6
V gene: TRBV12-5
CDR3 protein: CASGLTPDRDSPLHF

clone size: once
CDR3 length: 10
J gene: TRBJ1-2
V gene: TRBV7-9
CDR3 protein: CASSWEGYTF

clone size: .
CDR3 length: 14
J gene: TRBJ2-7
V gene: TRBV6-5
CDR3 protein: CASSWVGVSYEQYF

clone size: .
CDR3 length: 14
J gene: TRBJ1-2
V gene: TRBV23-1
CDR3 protein: CASSQWDRVHGYTF

clone size: once
CDR3 length: 14
J gene: TRBJ2-3
V gene: TRBV19
CDR3 protein: CASGLAGITDTQYF

clone size: .
CDR3 length: 14
J gene: TRBJ2-1
V gene: TRBV7-7
CDR3 protein: CASSLLGSYNEQFF

clone size: .
CDR3 length: 14
J gene: TRBJ1-2
V gene: TRBV27
CDR3 protein: CASSPSGGNYGYTF

clone size: .
CDR3 length: 15
J gene: TRBJ2-5
V gene: TRBV10-3
CDR3 protein: CAISAGGDIEETQYF

clone size: .
CDR3 length: 14
J gene: .
V gene: TRBV5-1
CDR3 protein: CASSLAVAPYEQYF

clone size: .
CDR3 length: 14
J gene: TRBJ1-1
V gene: TRBV30
CDR3 protein: CAWSGQGAGTEAFF

clone size: .
CDR3 length: 14
J gene: TRBJ1-1
V gene: TRBV4-1
CDR3 protein: CASSQAQGPWEAFF

clone size: .
CDR3 length: 14
J gene: TRBJ2-1
V gene: TRBV10-3
CDR3 protein: CAIAGTSGGNEQFF

clone size: .
CDR3 length: 14
J gene: TRBJ1-1
V gene: TRBV4-1
CDR3 protein: CASSQGKGVTEAFF

clone size: once
CDR3 length: 17
J gene: TRBJ2-1
V gene: TRBV5-1
CDR3 protein: CASSFRDRGDSYNEQFF

clone size: .
CDR3 length: 15
J gene: TRBJ2-1
V gene: TRBV2
CDR3 protein: CASTILADYYNEQFF

clone size: .
CDR3 length: 14
J gene: TRBJ1-1
V gene: TRBV7-2
CDR3 protein: CASSLSGEGTEAFF

clone size: .
CDR3 length: 13
J gene: TRBJ2-1
V gene: TRBV11-1
CDR3 protein: CASSLNPYNEQFF

clone size: .
CDR3 length: 16
J gene: TRBJ2-7
V gene: TRBV27
CDR3 protein: CASSSSSGLVSYEQYF

clone size: few
CDR3 length: 13
J gene: TRBJ2-3
V gene: TRBV7-9
CDR3 protein: CASSLGQPDTQYF

clone size: once
CDR3 length: 13
J gene: TRBJ1-2
V gene: TRBV7-3
CDR3 protein: CASSLGPGDGYTF

clone size: .
CDR3 length: 14
J gene: TRBJ2-1
V gene: TRBV5-1
CDR3 protein: CASREVGSYNEQFF

clone size: .
CDR3 length: 16
J gene: TRBJ2-3
V gene: TRBV27
CDR3 protein: CASSLFGPAGSDTQYF

clone size: .
CDR3 length: 13
J gene: TRBJ1-2
V gene: TRBV5-1
CDR3 protein: CASSSDRVYGYTF

clone size: .
CDR3 length: 14
J gene: TRBJ1-5
V gene: TRBV5-6
CDR3 protein: CASSWAGQGQPQHF

clone size: .
CDR3 length: 15
J gene: TRBJ2-1
V gene: TRBV4-1
CDR3 protein: CASSPLAGDGNEQFF

clone size: once
CDR3 length: 16
J gene: TRBJ2-1
V gene: TRBV27
CDR3 protein: CASSLAPGLGYNEQFF

clone size: .
CDR3 length: 14
J gene: TRBJ2-1
V gene: TRBV9
CDR3 protein: CASSVALAGYEQFF

clone size: once
CDR3 length: 16
J gene: .
V gene: TRBV11-2
CDR3 protein: CASSTRQGEVPYEQYF

clone size: once
CDR3 length: 13
J gene: TRBJ1-2
V gene: TRBV7-6
CDR3 protein: CASSLDSGYGYTF

clone size: .
CDR3 length: 17
J gene: TRBJ2-1
V gene: TRBV7-8
CDR3 protein: CASSTGLAGGPPNEQFF

clone size: .
CDR3 length: 14
J gene: TRBJ2-2
V gene: TRBV7-9
CDR3 protein: CASSSTMGTGELFF